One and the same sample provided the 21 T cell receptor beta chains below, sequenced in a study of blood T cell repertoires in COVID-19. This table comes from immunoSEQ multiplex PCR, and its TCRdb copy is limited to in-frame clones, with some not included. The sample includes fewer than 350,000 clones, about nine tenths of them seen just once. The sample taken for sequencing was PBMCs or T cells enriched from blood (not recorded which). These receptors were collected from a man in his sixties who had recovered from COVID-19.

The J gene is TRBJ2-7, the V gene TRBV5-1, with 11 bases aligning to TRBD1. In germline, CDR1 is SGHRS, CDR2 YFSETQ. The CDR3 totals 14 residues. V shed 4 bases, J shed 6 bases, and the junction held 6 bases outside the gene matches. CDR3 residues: CASSLGQGGAEQYF. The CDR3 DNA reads TGCGCCAGCAGCCTGGGACAGGGGGGGGCCGAGCAGTACTTC.

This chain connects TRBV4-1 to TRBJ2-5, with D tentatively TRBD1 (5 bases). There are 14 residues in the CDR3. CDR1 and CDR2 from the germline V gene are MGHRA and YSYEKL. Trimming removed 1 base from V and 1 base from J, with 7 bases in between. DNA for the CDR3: TGCGCCAGCAGCCAAGTAACAGGCCAAGAGACCCAGTACTTC. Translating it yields CASSQVTGQETQYF.

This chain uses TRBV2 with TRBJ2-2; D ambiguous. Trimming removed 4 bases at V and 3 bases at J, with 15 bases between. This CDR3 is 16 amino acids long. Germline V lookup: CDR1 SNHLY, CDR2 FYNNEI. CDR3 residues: CASSGHGPLYTGELFF. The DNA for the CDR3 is TGTGCCAGCAGTGGACATGGGCCCCTATACACCGGGGAGCTGTTTTTT. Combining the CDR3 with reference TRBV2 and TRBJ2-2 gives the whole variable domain EPEVTQTPSHQVTQMGQEVILRCVPISNHLYFYWYRQILGQKVEFLVSFYNNEISEKSEIFDDQFSVERPDGSNFTLKIRSTKLEDSAMYFCASSGHGPLYTGELFFGEGSRLTVL.

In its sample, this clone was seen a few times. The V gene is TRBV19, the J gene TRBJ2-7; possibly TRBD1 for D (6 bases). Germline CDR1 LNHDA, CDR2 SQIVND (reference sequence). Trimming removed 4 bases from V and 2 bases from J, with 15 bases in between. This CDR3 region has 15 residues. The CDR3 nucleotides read TGTGCCAGTAGTAAGAGCCCCAGGGGTACCTACGAGCAGTACTTC. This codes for CASSKSPRGTYEQYF.

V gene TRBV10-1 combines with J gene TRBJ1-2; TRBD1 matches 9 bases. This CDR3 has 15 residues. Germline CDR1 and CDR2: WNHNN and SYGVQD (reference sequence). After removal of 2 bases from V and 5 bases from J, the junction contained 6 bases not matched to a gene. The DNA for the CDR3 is TGCGCCAGCAGTGAGGGGACAGGGCCCGAGTATGGCTACACCTTC. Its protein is CASSEGTGPEYGYTF.

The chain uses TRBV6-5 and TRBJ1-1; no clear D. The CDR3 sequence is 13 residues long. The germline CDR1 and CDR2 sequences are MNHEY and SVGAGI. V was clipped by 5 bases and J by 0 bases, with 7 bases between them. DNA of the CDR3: TGTGCCAGCAGTAGAGCTTTGAACACTGAAGCTTTCTTT. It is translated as CASSRALNTEAFF.

This CDR3 is CASSLDGRRNEQFF. The DNA of the CDR3 is TGTGCCAGCAGCTTAGACGGGAGGAGGAATGAGCAGTTCTTC. The genes are TRBV7-2 and TRBJ2-1, with 7 bases lining up with TRBD2. Germline CDR1 is SGHTA and CDR2 is FQGNSA. V was clipped by 1 base and J by 7 bases; unmatched bases: 4. The CDR3 extends over 14 amino acids.

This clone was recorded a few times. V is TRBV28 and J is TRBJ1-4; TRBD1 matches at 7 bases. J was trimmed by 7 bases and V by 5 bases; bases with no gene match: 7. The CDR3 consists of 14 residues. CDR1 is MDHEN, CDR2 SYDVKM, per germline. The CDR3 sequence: CASSGGTVREKLFF. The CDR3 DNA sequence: TGTGCCAGCAGTGGTGGGACAGTTCGTGAAAAACTGTTTTTT.

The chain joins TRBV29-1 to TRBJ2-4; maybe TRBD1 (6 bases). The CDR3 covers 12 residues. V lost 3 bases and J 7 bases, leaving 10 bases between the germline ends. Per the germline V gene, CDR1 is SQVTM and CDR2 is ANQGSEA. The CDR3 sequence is CSVESGANIQYF. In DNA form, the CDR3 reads TGCAGCGTTGAGTCAGGGGCCAACATTCAGTACTTC.

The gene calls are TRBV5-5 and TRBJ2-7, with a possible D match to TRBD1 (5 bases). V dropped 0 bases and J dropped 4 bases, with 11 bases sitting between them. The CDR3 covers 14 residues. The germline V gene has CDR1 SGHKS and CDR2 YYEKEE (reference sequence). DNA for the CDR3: TGTGCCAGCAGCTTGGAGGGGCTTGATTACGAGCAGTACTTC. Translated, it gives CASSLEGLDYEQYF.

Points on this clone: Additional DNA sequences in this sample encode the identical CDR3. CDR3 region: CATSDTRQGGNEQFF. The CDR3 DNA reads TGTGCCACCAGCGATACCCGACAGGGTGGGAATGAGCAGTTCTTC. The V and J genes are TRBV24-1 and TRBJ2-1; 7 bases fit TRBD1. The CDR3 loop spans 15 amino acids. V lost 7 bases, J lost 7 bases, and 12 bases stayed unmatched. Germline V CDR1 and CDR2: KGHDR, SFDVKD.

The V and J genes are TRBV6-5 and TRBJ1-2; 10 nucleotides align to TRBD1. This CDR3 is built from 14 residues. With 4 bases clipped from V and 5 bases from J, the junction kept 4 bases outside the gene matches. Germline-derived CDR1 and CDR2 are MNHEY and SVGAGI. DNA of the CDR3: TGTGCCAGCAGTTCACGGACAGGGGGGTATGGCTACACCTTC. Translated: CASSSRTGGYGYTF.

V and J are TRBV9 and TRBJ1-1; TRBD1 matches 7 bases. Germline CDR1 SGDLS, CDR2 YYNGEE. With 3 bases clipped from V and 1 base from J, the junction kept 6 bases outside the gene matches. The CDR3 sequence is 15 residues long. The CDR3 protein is CASSAPQGWNTEAFF. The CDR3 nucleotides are TGTGCCAGCAGCGCACCACAGGGGTGGAACACTGAAGCTTTCTTT.

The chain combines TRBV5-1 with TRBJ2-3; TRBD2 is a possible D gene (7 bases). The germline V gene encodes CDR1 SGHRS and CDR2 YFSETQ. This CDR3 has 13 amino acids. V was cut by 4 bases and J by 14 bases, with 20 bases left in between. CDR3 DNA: TGCGCCAGCAGCGCGATACAGGGAGGGGTAGGGTATTTT. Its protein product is CASSAIQGGVGYF.

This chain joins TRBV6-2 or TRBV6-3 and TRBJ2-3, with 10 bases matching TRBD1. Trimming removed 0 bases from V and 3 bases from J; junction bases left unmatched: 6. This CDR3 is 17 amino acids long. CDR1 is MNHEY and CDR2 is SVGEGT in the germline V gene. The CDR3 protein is CASSYSPDRGRTDTQYF. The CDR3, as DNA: TGTGCCAGCAGTTACTCACCGGACAGGGGGAGGACAGATACGCAGTATTTT.

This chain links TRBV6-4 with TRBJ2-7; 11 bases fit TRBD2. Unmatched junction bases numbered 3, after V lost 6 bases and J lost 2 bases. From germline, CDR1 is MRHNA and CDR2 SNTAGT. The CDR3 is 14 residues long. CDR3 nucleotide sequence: TGTGCCAGCAGCCCTAGCGGGAGGCCCTACGAGCAGTACTTC. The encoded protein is CASSPSGRPYEQYF.

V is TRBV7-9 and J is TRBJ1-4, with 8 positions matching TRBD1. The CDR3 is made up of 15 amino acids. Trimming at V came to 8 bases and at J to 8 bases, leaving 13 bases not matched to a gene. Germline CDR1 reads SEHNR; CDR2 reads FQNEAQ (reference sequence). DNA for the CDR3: TGTGCCAGCTCGGGTTATGACAGGGGTTACGAAAAACTGTTTTTT. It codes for CASSGYDRGYEKLFF.

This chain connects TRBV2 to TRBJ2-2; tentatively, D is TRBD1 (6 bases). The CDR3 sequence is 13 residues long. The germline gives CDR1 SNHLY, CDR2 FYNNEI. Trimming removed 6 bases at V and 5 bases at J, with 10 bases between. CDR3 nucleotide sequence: TGTGCCAGCAGGACAGGTCGGACCGGGGAGCTGTTTTTT. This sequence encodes CASRTGRTGELFF.

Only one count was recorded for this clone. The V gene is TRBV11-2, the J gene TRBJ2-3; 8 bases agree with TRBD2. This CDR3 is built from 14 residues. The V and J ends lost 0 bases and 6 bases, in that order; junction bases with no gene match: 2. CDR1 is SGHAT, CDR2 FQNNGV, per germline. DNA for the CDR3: TGTGCCAGCAGCTTAGATAAGCGGGGGGATACGCAGTATTTT. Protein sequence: CASSLDKRGDTQYF.

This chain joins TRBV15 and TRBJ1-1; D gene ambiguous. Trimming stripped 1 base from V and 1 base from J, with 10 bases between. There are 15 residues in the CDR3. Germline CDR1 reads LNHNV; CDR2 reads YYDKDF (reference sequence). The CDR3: CATSRGGEQNTEAFF. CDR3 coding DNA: TGTGCCACCAGCAGAGGGGGAGAACAGAACACTGAAGCTTTCTTT.

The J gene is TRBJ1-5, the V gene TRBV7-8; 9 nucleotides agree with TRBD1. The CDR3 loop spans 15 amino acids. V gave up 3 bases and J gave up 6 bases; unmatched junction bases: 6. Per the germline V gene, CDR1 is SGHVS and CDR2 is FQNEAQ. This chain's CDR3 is CASSFAGTGSQPQHF. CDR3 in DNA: TGTGCCAGCAGCTTCGCCGGGACAGGGAGTCAGCCCCAGCATTTT.